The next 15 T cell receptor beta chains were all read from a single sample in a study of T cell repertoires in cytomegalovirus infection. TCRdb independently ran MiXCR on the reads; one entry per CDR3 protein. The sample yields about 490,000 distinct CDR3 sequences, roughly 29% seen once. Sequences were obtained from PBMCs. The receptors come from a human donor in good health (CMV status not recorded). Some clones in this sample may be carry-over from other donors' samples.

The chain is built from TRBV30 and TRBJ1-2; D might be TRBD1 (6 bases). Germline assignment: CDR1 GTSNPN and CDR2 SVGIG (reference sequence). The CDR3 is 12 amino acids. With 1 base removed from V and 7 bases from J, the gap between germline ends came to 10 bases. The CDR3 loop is CAWSAGVGGYTF. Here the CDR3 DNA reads TGTGCCTGGAGTGCAGGGGTTGGTGGCTACACCTTC.

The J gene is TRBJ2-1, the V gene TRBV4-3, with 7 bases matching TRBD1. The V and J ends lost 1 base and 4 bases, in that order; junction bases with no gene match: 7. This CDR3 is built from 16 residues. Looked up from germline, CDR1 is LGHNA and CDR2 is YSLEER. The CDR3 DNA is TGCGCCAGCAGCCAAGCTGACAGGGACCCTTACAATGAGCAGTTCTTC. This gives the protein CASSQADRDPYNEQFF.

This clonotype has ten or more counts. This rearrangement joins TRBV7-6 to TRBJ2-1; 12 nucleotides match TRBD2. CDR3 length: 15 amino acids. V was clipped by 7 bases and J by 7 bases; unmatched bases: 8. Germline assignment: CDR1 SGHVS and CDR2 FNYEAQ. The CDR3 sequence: CASILGTSGHNEQFF. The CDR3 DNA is TGTGCCAGCATCCTTGGGACTAGCGGGCATAATGAGCAGTTCTTC.

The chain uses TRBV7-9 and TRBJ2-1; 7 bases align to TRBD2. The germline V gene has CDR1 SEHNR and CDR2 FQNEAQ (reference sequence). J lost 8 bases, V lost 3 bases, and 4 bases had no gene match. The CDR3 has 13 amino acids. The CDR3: CASSFGRLDEQFF. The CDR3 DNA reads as TGTGCCAGCAGCTTCGGGAGGTTGGATGAGCAGTTCTTC.

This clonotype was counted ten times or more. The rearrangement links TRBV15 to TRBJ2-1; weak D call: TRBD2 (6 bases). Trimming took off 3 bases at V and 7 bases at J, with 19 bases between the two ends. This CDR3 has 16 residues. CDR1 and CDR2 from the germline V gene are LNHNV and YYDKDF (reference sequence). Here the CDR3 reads CATSRAGRGPGNEQFF. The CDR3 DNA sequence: TGTGCCACCAGCAGGGCCGGGCGGGGTCCGGGGAATGAGCAGTTCTTC.

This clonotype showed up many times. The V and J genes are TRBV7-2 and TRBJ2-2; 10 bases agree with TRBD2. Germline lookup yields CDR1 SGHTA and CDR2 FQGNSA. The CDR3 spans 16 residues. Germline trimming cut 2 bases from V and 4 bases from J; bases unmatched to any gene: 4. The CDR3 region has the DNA TGTGCCAGCAGCTTAAGGAGCGGGAGGGCCACCGGGGAGCTGTTTTTT. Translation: CASSLRSGRATGELFF.

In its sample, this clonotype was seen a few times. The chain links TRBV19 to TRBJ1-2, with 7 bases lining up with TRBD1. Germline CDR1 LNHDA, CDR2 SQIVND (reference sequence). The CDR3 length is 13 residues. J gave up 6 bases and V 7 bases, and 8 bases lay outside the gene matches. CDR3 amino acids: CASKPGQRHGYTF. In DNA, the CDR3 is TGTGCCAGTAAGCCGGGACAGAGACATGGCTACACCTTC.

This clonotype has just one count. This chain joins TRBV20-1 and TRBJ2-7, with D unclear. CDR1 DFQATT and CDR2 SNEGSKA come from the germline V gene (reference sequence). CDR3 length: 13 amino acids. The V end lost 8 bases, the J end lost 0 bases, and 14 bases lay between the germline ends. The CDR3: CSSHDEDSYEQYF. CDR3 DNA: TGCAGTTCCCATGACGAGGACTCCTACGAGCAGTACTTC.

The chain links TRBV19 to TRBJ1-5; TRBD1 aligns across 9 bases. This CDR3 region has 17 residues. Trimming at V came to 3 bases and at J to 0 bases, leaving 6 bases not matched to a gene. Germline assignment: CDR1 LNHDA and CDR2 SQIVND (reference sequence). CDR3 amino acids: CASSILPGQGSNQPQHF. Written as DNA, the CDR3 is TGTGCCAGTAGTATCCTTCCGGGACAGGGTAGCAATCAGCCCCAGCATTTT.

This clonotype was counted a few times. CDR3 coding DNA: TGTGCCAGCAGTCGTCTAGCGGGAGGGAACACCGGGGAGCTGTTTTTT. It is translated as CASSRLAGGNTGELFF. V usage is TRBV6-1 and J usage is TRBJ2-2; 11 bases align to TRBD2. CDR1 and CDR2 from the germline V gene are MNHNS and SASEGT. V lost 5 bases and J lost 1; bases outside the gene matches: 3. The CDR3 is 16 residues long.

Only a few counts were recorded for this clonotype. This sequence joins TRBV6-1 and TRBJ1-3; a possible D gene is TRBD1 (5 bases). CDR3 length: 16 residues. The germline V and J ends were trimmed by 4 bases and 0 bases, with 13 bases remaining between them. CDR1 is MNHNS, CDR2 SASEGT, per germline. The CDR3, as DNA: TGTGCCAGCAGTGGTGGGACTCTGGGCTCTGGAAACACCATATATTTT. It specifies CASSGGTLGSGNTIYF.

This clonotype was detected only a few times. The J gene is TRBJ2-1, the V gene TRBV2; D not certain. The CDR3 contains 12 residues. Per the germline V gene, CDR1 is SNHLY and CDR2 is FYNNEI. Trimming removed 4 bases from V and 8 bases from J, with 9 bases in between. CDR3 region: CASSGEGHEQFF. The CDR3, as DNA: TGTGCCAGCAGTGGCGAAGGTCATGAGCAGTTCTTC.

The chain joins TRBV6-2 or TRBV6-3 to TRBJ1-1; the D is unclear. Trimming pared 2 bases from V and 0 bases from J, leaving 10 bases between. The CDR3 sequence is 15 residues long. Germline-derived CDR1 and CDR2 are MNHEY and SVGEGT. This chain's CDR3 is CASSYSPYLNTEAFF. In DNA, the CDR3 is TGTGCCAGCAGTTACAGCCCTTATCTGAACACTGAAGCTTTCTTT.

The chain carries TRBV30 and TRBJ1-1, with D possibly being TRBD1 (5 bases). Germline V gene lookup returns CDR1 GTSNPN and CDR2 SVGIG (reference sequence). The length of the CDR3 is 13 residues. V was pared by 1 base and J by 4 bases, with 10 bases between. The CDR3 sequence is CAWSGQSSTEAFF. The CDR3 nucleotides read TGTGCCTGGAGTGGACAGTCTAGCACTGAAGCTTTCTTT.

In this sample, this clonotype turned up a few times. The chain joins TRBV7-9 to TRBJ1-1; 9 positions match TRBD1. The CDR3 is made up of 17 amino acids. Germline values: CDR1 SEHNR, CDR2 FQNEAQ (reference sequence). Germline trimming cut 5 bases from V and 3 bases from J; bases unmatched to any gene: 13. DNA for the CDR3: TGTGCCAGCAGCCCGACGGGACAGGGTCTTCGGGACACTGAAGCTTTCTTT. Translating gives CASSPTGQGLRDTEAFF.